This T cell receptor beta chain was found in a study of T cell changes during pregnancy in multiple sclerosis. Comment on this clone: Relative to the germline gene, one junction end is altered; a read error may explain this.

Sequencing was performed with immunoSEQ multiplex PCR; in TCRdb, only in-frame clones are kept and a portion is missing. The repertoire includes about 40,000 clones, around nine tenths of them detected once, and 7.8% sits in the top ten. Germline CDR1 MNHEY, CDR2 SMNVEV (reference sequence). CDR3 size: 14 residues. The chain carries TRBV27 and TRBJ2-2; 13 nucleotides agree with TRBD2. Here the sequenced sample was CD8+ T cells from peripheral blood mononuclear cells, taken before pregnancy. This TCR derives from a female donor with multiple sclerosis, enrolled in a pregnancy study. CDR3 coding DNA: TGTGCCAGCACAACTAGCGGGAGGGCCGGTGAGCTGTTTTTT. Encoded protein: CASTTSGRAGELFF.